The sample holds a few counts of the clone carrying this T cell receptor (beta chain). What it recognizes is unknown. TCRdb analysed the 5' RACE reads with MiXCR anew, one entry per CDR3 protein. This repertoire shows around 250,000 distinct CDR3 sequences, over 4.5% found once; its top ten account for around 3.5%. V was clipped by 3 bases and J by 5 bases, with 11 bases between them. CDR3 length equals 13 residues. Per the germline V gene, CDR1 is SGHRS and CDR2 is YFSETQ. The data were taken from a study of T cells after yellow fever vaccination. Study-level results: A minor fraction of clonotypes spanned both CD4 and CD8 compartments.

The receptor's source is a man aged 18 to 29 who received the YFV17D yellow fever vaccine. This rearrangement joins TRBV5-1 to TRBJ2-5; the D is unclear. Sequences were derived from CD4+ T cells sorted from PBMCs, sampled on the day of the yellow fever booster vaccination. CDR3 nucleotides: TGCGCCAGCAGCTCCTCCCTTGGGGAGACCCAGTACTTC. Residues: CASSSSLGETQYF.